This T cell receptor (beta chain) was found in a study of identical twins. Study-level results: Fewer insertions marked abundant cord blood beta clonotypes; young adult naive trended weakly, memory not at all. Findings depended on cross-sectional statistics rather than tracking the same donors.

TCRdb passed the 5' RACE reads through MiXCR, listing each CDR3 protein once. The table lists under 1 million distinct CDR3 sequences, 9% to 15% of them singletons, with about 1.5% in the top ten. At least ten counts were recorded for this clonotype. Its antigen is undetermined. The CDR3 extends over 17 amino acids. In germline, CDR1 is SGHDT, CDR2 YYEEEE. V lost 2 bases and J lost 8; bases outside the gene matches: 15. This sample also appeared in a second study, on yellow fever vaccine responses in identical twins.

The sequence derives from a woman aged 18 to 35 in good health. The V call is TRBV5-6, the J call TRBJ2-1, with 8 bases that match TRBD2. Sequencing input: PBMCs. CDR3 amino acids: CASSFRGTRRGPHEQFF. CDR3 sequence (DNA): TGTGCCAGCAGCTTTCGCGGGACTAGGAGAGGACCCCATGAGCAGTTCTTC.